Presented here are 23 T cell receptor beta chains from one specimen sequenced in a study of blood T cell repertoires in COVID-19. Clones were sequenced by immunoSEQ multiplex PCR, and TCRdb holds only the in-frame ones, with some missing. The data hold over 130,000 clones, with 75% to 90% observed a single time. The sequenced sample consisted of peripheral blood. The receptors come from a man between 60 and 75 years old with active or convalescent COVID-19.

V gene TRBV4-2 combines with J gene TRBJ2-7; the D gene is possibly TRBD1 (6 bases). Germline V gene data show CDR1 as LGHNA and CDR2 as YNFKEQ. V lost 1 base and J 4 bases, leaving 14 bases between the germline ends. The CDR3 is 15 amino acids. CDR3 amino acids: CASSQGIQGRYEQYF. CDR3 DNA: TGTGCCAGCAGCCAAGGAATACAGGGTCGGTACGAGCAGTACTTC.

The chain recombines TRBV5-5 with TRBJ1-6; D uncertain. Trimming removed 1 base at V and 7 bases at J, with 9 bases between. CDR3 length equals 14 residues. Germline CDR1 reads SGHKS; CDR2 reads YYEKEE (reference sequence). In DNA, the CDR3 is TGTGCCAGCAGCTTGTGGCAGATAAATTCACCCCTCCACTTT. Encoded protein: CASSLWQINSPLHF.

This chain links TRBV29-1 with TRBJ1-2; 7 bases map to TRBD1. The CDR3 consists of 11 residues. J lost 7 bases, V lost 6 bases, and 5 bases had no gene match. Per germline, CDR1 SQVTM and CDR2 ANQGSEA. The CDR3: CSVGQGVGYTF. Written as DNA, the CDR3 is TGCAGCGTCGGTCAGGGGGTTGGCTACACCTTC.

This chain uses TRBV7-2 with TRBJ2-1, with 11 nucleotides matching TRBD2. From germline, CDR1 is SGHTA and CDR2 FQGNSA. The CDR3 length is 15 residues. The junction had 4 bases not matched to a gene; V was cut back by 6 bases and J by 3 bases. CDR3 sequence (DNA): TGTGCCAGCAGTCTGACTAGCGGGATCTACAATGAGCAGTTCTTC. Translating gives CASSLTSGIYNEQFF.

The rearrangement uses TRBV7-6 and TRBJ2-5, with a weak D call TRBD2 (7 bases). This CDR3 is 16 amino acids long. The V gene's germline CDR1 is SGHVS and CDR2 FNYEAQ. Between the trimmed V and J ends, which lost 1 base and 3 bases, there was a span of 15 bases. The CDR3 DNA reads as TGTGCCAGCAGCTTAGAGGCAGGGGAGGGGAAAGAGACCCAGTACTTC. Translation gives CASSLEAGEGKETQYF.

The CDR3 spells CASTKDRGLDTQYF. The CDR3 coding sequence is TGTGCCAGCACCAAGGACAGGGGGCTAGATACGCAGTATTTT. The rearrangement joins TRBV6-5 to TRBJ2-3; 11 bases are a match to TRBD1. CDR1 is MNHEY and CDR2 is SVGAGI in the germline V gene. After removal of 7 bases from V and 5 bases from J, the junction contained 5 bases not matched to a gene. This CDR3 contains 14 residues.

The chain joins TRBV19 to TRBJ2-1; 14 bases align to TRBD2. CDR3 length: 14 residues. The V and J ends lost 6 bases and 5 bases, in that order; junction bases with no gene match: 0. Germline CDR1 reads LNHDA; CDR2 reads SQIVND (reference sequence). The CDR3 DNA reads TGTGCCAGTAGGACTAGCGGGGGGGACAATGAGCAGTTCTTC. This codes for CASRTSGGDNEQFF.

This chain connects TRBV5-1 to TRBJ2-5; D possibly corresponds to TRBD2 (6 bases). CDR3 length equals 14 residues. CDR1 is SGHRS and CDR2 is YFSETQ in the germline V gene. V lost 1 base and J lost 5, with 12 bases in between. CDR3 amino acids: CASSLIGTVETQYF. In nucleotides, the CDR3 is TGCGCCAGCAGCTTGATAGGGACTGTTGAGACCCAGTACTTC.

J is TRBJ1-1 and V is TRBV10-3, with D tentatively TRBD1 (6 bases). The CDR3 spans 14 residues. Germline CDR1 ENHRY, CDR2 SYGVKD. The germline V and J ends were trimmed by 8 bases and 0 bases, with 13 bases remaining between them. CDR3 coding DNA: TGTGCCATCTCAGGGGAGGGTATGAACACTGAAGCTTTCTTT. Its protein product is CAISGEGMNTEAFF.

The chain combines TRBV28 with TRBJ2-7, with a weak D call TRBD1 (7 bases). This CDR3 has 16 residues. Germline assignment: CDR1 MDHEN and CDR2 SYDVKM. Trimming removed 5 bases at V and 2 bases at J, with 19 bases between. CDR3 amino acids: CASSPRGAERTYEQYF. The CDR3 nucleotides are TGTGCCAGCAGTCCCAGGGGGGCGGAGAGGACCTACGAGCAGTACTTC.

As concerns this clone: The same CDR3 can be traced to other DNA sequences in this sample. The rearrangement uses TRBV19 and TRBJ2-7, with 7 bases fitting TRBD1. This CDR3 region has 14 residues. The ends lost 4 bases at V and 2 bases at J; junction bases unmatched: 5. Germline assignment: CDR1 LNHDA and CDR2 SQIVND (reference sequence). CDR3 region: CASSTPGQTYEQYF. The CDR3 coding sequence is TGTGCCAGTAGTACGCCGGGACAGACCTACGAGCAGTACTTC.

J is TRBJ2-5 and V is TRBV11-2; D perhaps matches TRBD2 (6 bases). CDR3 size: 15 residues. CDR1 is SGHAT, CDR2 FQNNGV, per germline. V dropped 4 bases and J dropped 3 bases, with 15 bases sitting between them. In nucleotides, the CDR3 is TGTGCCAGCAGCTCATTAGCCCGGACTAAAGAGACCCAGTACTTC. This sequence encodes CASSSLARTKETQYF.

The chain couples TRBV28 to TRBJ1-2; D perhaps matches TRBD1 (5 bases). V was shortened by 6 bases and J by 3 bases, with 20 bases between the two germline ends. Per germline, CDR1 MDHEN and CDR2 SYDVKM. This CDR3 is built from 16 residues. The CDR3 here is CASSLGEALGDYGYTF. DNA for the CDR3: TGTGCCAGCAGCCTCGGGGAGGCTCTGGGGGACTATGGCTACACCTTC.

The V gene is TRBV6-4, the J gene TRBJ2-3, with 9 bases lining up with TRBD2. CDR1 is MRHNA, CDR2 SNTAGT, per germline. The CDR3 loop spans 14 amino acids. Trimming at V came to 4 bases and at J to 4 bases, leaving 3 bases not matched to a gene. The CDR3 protein is CASSVAGDPDTQYF. The CDR3 coding sequence is TGTGCCAGCAGTGTAGCGGGAGACCCAGATACGCAGTATTTT.

V gene TRBV27 combines with J gene TRBJ2-1, with 9 bases lining up with TRBD2. CDR3 length: 15 residues. Germline CDR1 MNHEY, CDR2 SMNVEV (reference sequence). The V gene end was trimmed by 3 bases and the J gene end by 1 base; junction bases not matched to a gene: 1. CDR3 sequence reads: CASSFAGGSYNEQFF. The CDR3 nucleotides are TGTGCCAGCAGTTTCGCGGGAGGGTCCTACAATGAGCAGTTCTTC.

The V and J genes are TRBV7-9 and TRBJ2-7, with 9 bases lining up with TRBD1. The CDR3 covers 18 residues. The V gene end was trimmed by 5 bases and the J gene end by 0 bases; junction bases not matched to a gene: 14. CDR1 is SEHNR, CDR2 FQNEAQ, per germline (reference sequence). CDR3 sequence (DNA): TGTGCCAGCAGCCCCATACCGGGACAGGGCGAGACCTCCTACGAGCAGTACTTC. Residues: CASSPIPGQGETSYEQYF.

CDR3 amino acids: CASSYPPGNQPQHF. CDR3 DNA sequence: TGTGCCAGCAGTTACCCCCCGGGGAATCAGCCCCAGCATTTT. The chain links TRBV6-2 or TRBV6-3 to TRBJ1-5; D uncertain. Germline V gene lookup returns CDR1 MNHEY and CDR2 SVGEGT. The CDR3 extends over 14 amino acids. Trimming pared 2 bases from V and 4 bases from J, leaving 9 bases between.

The rearrangement links TRBV28 to TRBJ1-1; the D gene is possibly TRBD1 (6 bases). Germline CDR1 reads MDHEN; CDR2 reads SYDVKM. The CDR3 is made up of 16 amino acids. Trimming pared 4 bases from V and 0 bases from J, leaving 15 bases between. The DNA of the CDR3 is TGTGCCAGCAGTTCCCCGGGGGGGGCAATGAACACTGAAGCTTTCTTT. Its protein product is CASSSPGGAMNTEAFF.

The gene calls are TRBV9 and TRBJ2-5, with TRBD2 matching over 10 bases. The CDR3 sequence is 16 residues long. Germline V gene sequence: CDR1 SGDLS, CDR2 YYNGEE. The trim removed 0 bases at V and 5 bases at J, leaving 7 bases unmatched. CDR3 sequence reads: CASSVGAGGLRETQYF. CDR3 in DNA: TGTGCCAGCAGCGTAGGAGCGGGAGGGCTCAGGGAGACCCAGTACTTC.

The chain employs TRBV27 and TRBJ2-7; TRBD2 matches 9 bases. Germline V gene data show CDR1 as MNHEY and CDR2 as SMNVEV (reference sequence). The CDR3 sequence is 16 residues long. Unmatched junction bases numbered 9, after V lost 6 bases and J lost 0 bases. CDR3: CASSPKSGRISYEQYF. As DNA, the CDR3 is TGTGCCAGCAGCCCTAAAAGCGGGAGGATCTCCTACGAGCAGTACTTC.

The CDR3 sequence: CSVTGGRYNEQFF. The CDR3 DNA sequence: TGCAGCGTAACAGGGGGCAGATACAATGAGCAGTTCTTC. The chain employs TRBV29-1 and TRBJ2-1; 9 positions match TRBD1. The germline gives CDR1 SQVTM, CDR2 ANQGSEA. The CDR3 extends over 13 amino acids. With 6 bases clipped from V and 4 bases from J, the junction kept 4 bases outside the gene matches.

In its sample, this clone was seen once. V gene TRBV19 combines with J gene TRBJ2-2; the D is unclear. V was cut by 3 bases and J by 7 bases, with 6 bases left in between. Per the germline V gene, CDR1 is LNHDA and CDR2 is SQIVND (reference sequence). The CDR3 loop spans 12 amino acids. The CDR3 is CASSIQVGELFF. Here the CDR3 DNA reads TGTGCCAGTAGTATCCAGGTCGGGGAGCTGTTTTTT.

The chain combines TRBV5-5 with TRBJ2-7, with 13 bases fitting TRBD2. CDR1 SGHKS and CDR2 YYEKEE come from the germline V gene (reference sequence). V lost 5 bases and J lost 2; bases outside the gene matches: 7. This CDR3 comprises 16 residues. CDR3 region: CASSSIGTSGTYEQYF. The CDR3 nucleotides read TGTGCCAGCAGTTCGATAGGGACTAGCGGGACCTACGAGCAGTACTTC. Drawing the rest from reference TRBV5-5 and TRBJ2-7, the complete variable domain is DAGVTQSPTHLIKTRGQQVTLRCSPISGHKSVSWYQQVLGQGPQFIFQYYEKEERGRGNFPDRFSARQFPNYSSELNVNALLLGDSALYLCASSSIGTSGTYEQYFGPGTRLTVT.